This entry lists 19 T cell receptor beta chains sequenced from one sample in a study of blood T cell repertoires in COVID-19. Measured with immunoSEQ multiplex PCR; TCRdb has only the in-frame clones, and not every one. The profile shows 110,000 or so clones, about 83% of them singletons. Material for sequencing was peripheral blood. All receptors derive from a woman aged 45-60 years with acute or convalescent COVID-19.

The gene calls are TRBV5-6 and TRBJ2-3, with 7 bases lining up with TRBD1. The CDR3 loop spans 15 amino acids. Trimming at V came to 3 bases and at J to 3 bases, leaving 7 bases not matched to a gene. Germline V CDR1 and CDR2: SGHDT, YYEEEE. The CDR3 here is CASSSRTGWTDTQYF. CDR3 in DNA: TGTGCCAGCAGCTCAAGGACAGGTTGGACAGATACGCAGTATTTT.

The rearrangement links TRBV19 to TRBJ2-7, with 9 bases aligning to TRBD1. Trimming took 6 bases from V and 6 from J; bases not matched to a gene: 12. This CDR3 contains 15 residues. CDR1 LNHDA and CDR2 SQIVND come from the germline V gene (reference sequence). This CDR3 reads CASSIMTGTGLEQYF. CDR3 nucleotide sequence: TGTGCCAGTAGCATCATGACAGGGACAGGGCTCGAGCAGTACTTC. The whole variable domain, remainder taken from reference TRBV19 and TRBJ2-7, is DGGITQSPKYLFRKEGQNVTLSCEQNLNHDAMYWYRQDPGQGLRLIYYSQIVNDFQKGDIAEGYSVSREKKESFPLTVTSAQKNPTAFYLCASSIMTGTGLEQYFGPGTRLTVT.

The rearrangement uses TRBV2 and TRBJ2-4, with D possibly matching TRBD2 (5 bases). CDR3 length: 12 amino acids. V dropped 10 bases and J dropped 10 bases, with 17 bases sitting between them. Germline V gene sequence: CDR1 SNHLY, CDR2 FYNNEI. CDR3 in DNA: TGTGCCACCCGGGGAGAGTCGCCTATTCAGTACTTC. Its protein product is CATRGESPIQYF.

The CDR3 sequence is CASSFPAGSKQETQYF. The DNA for the CDR3 is TGTGCCAGCAGCTTTCCGGCCGGGTCTAAACAAGAGACCCAGTACTTC. The chain combines TRBV5-6 with TRBJ2-5; no firm D call. Trimming stripped 2 bases from V and 2 bases from J, with 16 bases between. Per the germline V gene, CDR1 is SGHDT and CDR2 is YYEEEE. This CDR3 region has 16 residues. The full variable domain, its missing parts supplied by reference TRBV5-6 and TRBJ2-5, is DAGVTQSPTHLIKTRGQQVTLRCSPKSGHDTVSWYQQALGQGPQFIFQYYEEEERQRGNFPDRFSGHQFPNYSSELNVNALLLGDSALYLCASSFPAGSKQETQYFGPGTRLLVL.

Only a few counts were recorded for this clone. This chain connects TRBV6-1 to TRBJ1-3; perhaps TRBD1 as D (6 bases). V was pared by 1 base and J by 9 bases, with 10 bases between. Germline CDR1 reads MNHNS; CDR2 reads SASEGT. This CDR3 spans 13 amino acids. The CDR3 DNA reads as TGTGCCAGCAGTGAAGGGACAGTGGGCACCATATATTTT. As protein: CASSEGTVGTIYF.

The chain carries TRBV27 and TRBJ1-2, with TRBD1 matching 9 bases. CDR3 size: 15 residues. Germline assignment: CDR1 MNHEY and CDR2 SMNVEV (reference sequence). Unmatched junction bases numbered 10, after V lost 6 bases and J lost 5 bases. The CDR3 DNA follows: TGTGCCAGCAGGGGCATCGGGACAGGGTATTATGGCTACACCTTC. Protein: CASRGIGTGYYGYTF.

The chain recombines TRBV19 with TRBJ1-2; 8 bases agree with TRBD1. Germline V gives CDR1 LNHDA, CDR2 SQIVND (reference sequence). This CDR3 is built from 14 residues. The trim removed 7 bases at V and 4 bases at J, leaving 8 bases unmatched. CDR3 loop: CASTPDREFYGYTF. For the CDR3, the DNA is TGTGCCAGTACCCCGGACAGGGAATTCTATGGCTACACCTTC.

The chain uses TRBV19 and TRBJ2-7, with a possible D match to TRBD1 (5 bases). V was cut by 5 bases and J by 7 bases, with 12 bases left in between. CDR1 and CDR2 from the germline V gene are LNHDA and SQIVND (reference sequence). The CDR3 length is 12 residues. DNA of the CDR3: TGTGCCAGTAGTGCGCCGGACAAAGAGCAGTACTTC. It encodes CASSAPDKEQYF.

This clone came up once. The rearrangement links TRBV20-1 to TRBJ2-3; 10 nucleotides agree with TRBD2. There are 15 residues in the CDR3. The V and J ends lost 3 bases and 6 bases, in that order; junction bases with no gene match: 9. Per germline, CDR1 DFQATT and CDR2 SNEGSKA (reference sequence). The CDR3 bases are TGCAGTGCTAGTAGTAGCGGGAGGATGGGTGATACGCAGTATTTT. As protein: CSASSSGRMGDTQYF.

This chain joins TRBV4-1 and TRBJ1-3, with D perhaps matching TRBD1 (5 bases). The CDR3 consists of 17 residues. V gave up 0 bases and J gave up 2 bases, with 14 bases separating them. Germline assignment: CDR1 MGHRA and CDR2 YSYEKL. As DNA, the CDR3 is TGCGCCAGCAGCCAAGATCTTCAGGGATTAACTGGAAACACCATATATTTT. It is translated as CASSQDLQGLTGNTIYF.

The rearrangement uses TRBV7-9 and TRBJ2-6; 7 nucleotides align to TRBD1. Germline assignment: CDR1 SEHNR and CDR2 FQNEAQ (reference sequence). The trim removed 4 bases at V and 2 bases at J, leaving 2 bases unmatched. The length of the CDR3 is 15 residues. CDR3 amino acids: CASSYDRAGANVLTF. As DNA, the CDR3 is TGTGCCAGCAGCTACGACAGGGCTGGGGCCAACGTCCTGACTTTC.

The chain is built from TRBV30 and TRBJ2-5; tentatively, D is TRBD2 (5 bases). V was clipped by 2 bases and J by 5 bases, with 12 bases between them. The CDR3 extends over 13 amino acids. CDR1 is GTSNPN, CDR2 SVGIG, per germline (reference sequence). In nucleotides, the CDR3 is TGTGCCTGGAGTCGGGCTAGCAGGGAGACCCAGTACTTC. Residues: CAWSRASRETQYF.

The chain recombines TRBV4-2 with TRBJ2-7; D is possibly TRBD1 (7 bases). There are 13 residues in the CDR3. V lost 0 bases and J 5 bases, leaving 8 bases between the germline ends. In germline, CDR1 is LGHNA, CDR2 YNFKEQ. The CDR3 DNA reads TGTGCCAGCAGCCAAGACAGGGGGGACGAGCAGTACTTC. Translating it yields CASSQDRGDEQYF.

The V and J genes are TRBV15 and TRBJ1-2, with D possibly being TRBD1 (5 bases). Germline assignment: CDR1 LNHNV and CDR2 YYDKDF (reference sequence). V lost 9 bases to trimming and J lost 4 bases, with 15 bases between them. The CDR3 is 13 residues long. The CDR3, as DNA: TGTGCCACTCAGGGTGCCGGCACCTATGGCTACACCTTC. Amino acid sequence: CATQGAGTYGYTF. The full variable domain, rest sourced from reference TRBV15 and TRBJ1-2, is DAMVIQNPRYQVTQFGKPVTLSCSQTLNHNVMYWYQQKSSQAPKLLFHYYDKDFNNEADTPDNFQSRRPNTSFCFLDIRSPGLGDTAMYLCATQGAGTYGYTFGSGTRLTVV.

This chain uses TRBV2 with TRBJ1-2; TRBD1 is a possible D gene (6 bases). The germline gives CDR1 SNHLY, CDR2 FYNNEI. CDR3 length: 15 amino acids. V gave up 6 bases and J gave up 3 bases, with 17 bases separating them. The CDR3 coding sequence is TGTGCCAGCAGATTCCCCGAGACAGGCGACTATGGCTACACCTTC. Its translation is CASRFPETGDYGYTF.

The gene calls are TRBV7-2 and TRBJ1-2, with D tentatively TRBD1 (5 bases). The CDR3 spans 13 residues. The germline CDR1 and CDR2 sequences are SGHTA and FQGNSA. V lost 7 bases and J lost 8, with 17 bases in between. The CDR3 nucleotides read TGTGCCAGCAACCTTAGGGGCCTTGGAGGCTACACCTTC. This gives the protein CASNLRGLGGYTF.

CDR3 protein: CASKGGSADTQYF. The CDR3 nucleotides are TGCGCCAGCAAGGGCGGGAGCGCAGATACGCAGTATTTT. V usage is TRBV10-2 and J usage is TRBJ2-3; TRBD2 agrees at 7 bases. CDR3 size: 13 residues. V shed 7 bases and J 4 bases; nucleotides not matched to a gene: 5. The germline V gene encodes CDR1 WSHSY and CDR2 SAAADI.

V is TRBV4-1 and J is TRBJ2-4; D perhaps matches TRBD1 (5 bases). The CDR3 has 18 residues. Germline CDR1 and CDR2: MGHRA and YSYEKL. The germline V and J ends were trimmed by 0 bases and 0 bases, with 15 bases remaining between them. The CDR3: CASSQDVQAFLAKNIQYF. The CDR3 bases are TGCGCCAGCAGCCAAGATGTACAGGCATTCCTAGCCAAAAACATTCAGTACTTC.

The rearrangement links TRBV6-2 or TRBV6-3 to TRBJ1-1, with a weak D call TRBD1 (5 bases). Germline values: CDR1 MNHEY, CDR2 SVGEGT. This CDR3 is 14 amino acids long. V gave up 5 bases and J gave up 1 base, with 11 bases separating them. The CDR3 sequence is CASSLIQGNTEAFF. The CDR3 DNA is TGTGCCAGCAGTCTAATCCAGGGGAACACTGAAGCTTTCTTT.